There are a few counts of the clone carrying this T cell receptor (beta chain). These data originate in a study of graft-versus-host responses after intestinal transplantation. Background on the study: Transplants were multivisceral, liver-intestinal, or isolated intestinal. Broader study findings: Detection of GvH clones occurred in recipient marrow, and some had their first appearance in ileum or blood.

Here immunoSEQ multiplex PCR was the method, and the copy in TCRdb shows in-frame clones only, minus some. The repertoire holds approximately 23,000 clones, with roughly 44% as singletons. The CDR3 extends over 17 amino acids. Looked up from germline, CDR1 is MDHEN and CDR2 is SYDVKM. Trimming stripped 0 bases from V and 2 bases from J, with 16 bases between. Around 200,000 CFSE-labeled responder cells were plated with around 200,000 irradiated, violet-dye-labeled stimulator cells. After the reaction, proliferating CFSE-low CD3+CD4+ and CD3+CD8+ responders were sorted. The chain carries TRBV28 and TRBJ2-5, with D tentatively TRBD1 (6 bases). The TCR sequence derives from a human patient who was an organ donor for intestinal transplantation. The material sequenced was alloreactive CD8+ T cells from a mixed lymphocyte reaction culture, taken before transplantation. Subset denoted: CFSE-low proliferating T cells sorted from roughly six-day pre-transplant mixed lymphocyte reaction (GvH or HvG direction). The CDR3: CASSLWILGASQETQYF. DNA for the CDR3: TGTGCCAGCAGTTTATGGATTCTGGGGGCTTCACAAGAGACCCAGTACTTC.